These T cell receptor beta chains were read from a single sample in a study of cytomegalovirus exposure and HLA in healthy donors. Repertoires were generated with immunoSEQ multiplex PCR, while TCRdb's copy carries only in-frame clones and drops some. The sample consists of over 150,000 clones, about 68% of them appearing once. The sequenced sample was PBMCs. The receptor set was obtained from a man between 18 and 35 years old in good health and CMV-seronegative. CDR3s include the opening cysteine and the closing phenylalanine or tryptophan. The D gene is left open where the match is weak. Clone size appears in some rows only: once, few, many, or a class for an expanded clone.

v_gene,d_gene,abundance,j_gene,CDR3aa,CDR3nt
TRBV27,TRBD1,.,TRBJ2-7,CASSPGTGDSYEQYF,TGTGCCAGCAGTCCCGGGACAGGGGACTCCTACGAGCAGTACTTC
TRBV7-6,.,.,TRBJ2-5,CASSLASGPETQYF,TGTGCCAGCAGCTTAGCGTCTGGGCCAGAGACCCAGTACTTC
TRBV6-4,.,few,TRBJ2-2,CASSDSSTGELFF,TGTGCCAGCAGTGACTCGAGCACCGGGGAGCTGTTTTTT
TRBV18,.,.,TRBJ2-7,CASSPNRVGEQYF,TGTGCCAGCTCACCGAACAGGGTGGGCGAGCAGTACTTC
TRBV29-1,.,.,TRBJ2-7,CSVEANEGPGSYEQYF,TGCAGCGTTGAAGCGAACGAGGGCCCTGGGTCCTACGAGCAGTACTTC
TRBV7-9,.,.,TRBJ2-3,CASSFVRLRAGADTQYF,TGTGCCAGCAGCTTTGTCCGCCTGAGGGCCGGGGCAGATACGCAGTATTTT
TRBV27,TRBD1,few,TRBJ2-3,CASRQGVLSTDTQYF,TGTGCCAGCAGACAGGGGGTGCTTAGCACAGATACGCAGTATTTT
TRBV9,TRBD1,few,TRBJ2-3,CASSGDRADTQYF,TGTGCCAGCAGCGGGGACAGGGCTGATACGCAGTATTTT
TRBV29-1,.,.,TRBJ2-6,CSVSMGTGANVLTF,TGCAGCGTCTCTATGGGCACTGGGGCCAACGTCCTGACTTTC
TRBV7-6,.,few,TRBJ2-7,CASRRRTNSEQYF,TGTGCCAGCAGACGCCGGACTAATAGCGAGCAGTACTTC
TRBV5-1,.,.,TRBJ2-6,CASSLSSSSGANVLTF,TGCGCCAGCAGCTTGTCTAGCAGCTCTGGGGCCAACGTCCTGACTTTC
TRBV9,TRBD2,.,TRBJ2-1,CASGTSGSYNEQFF,TGTGCCAGCGGGACTAGCGGGTCCTACAATGAGCAGTTCTTC
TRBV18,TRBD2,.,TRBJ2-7,CASSPPSGSRDEQYF,TGTGCCAGCTCACCACCGAGCGGGAGCAGGGACGAGCAGTACTTC
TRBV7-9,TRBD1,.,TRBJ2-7,CASSPRGYRDRALYEQYF,TGTGCCAGCAGCCCAAGGGGCTACCGGGACAGGGCTTTGTACGAGCAGTACTTC
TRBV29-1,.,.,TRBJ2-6,CSVDDRMAGANVLTF,TGCAGCGTCGACGACAGAATGGCTGGGGCCAACGTCCTGACTTTC
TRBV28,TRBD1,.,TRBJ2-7,CASSTPGTGVAEQYF,TGTGCCAGCAGTACTCCCGGGACAGGGGTGGCCGAGCAGTACTTC
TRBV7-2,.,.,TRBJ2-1,CASSRPLSGYNEQFF,TGTGCCAGCAGCCGGCCCCTTAGCGGTTACAATGAGCAGTTCTTC